This T cell receptor beta chain was documented in a study of blood T cell repertoires in COVID-19. On the study more broadly: From the United States, Italy and Spain came samples of acute and convalescent COVID-19.

Which cohort a participant joined came from the clinical history participants gave. A PCR-confirmed or clinician-diagnosed COVID-19 case had contacted exposed participants within 2 weeks of entry. Per the authors' pipeline: Estimates of nucleated cell counts were drawn from the amplification of reference gene primers. Generated by immunoSEQ multiplex PCR, the TCRdb table keeps only in-frame clones and is missing some. V, J and clone size are taken as reported in that table, and D and trimming were inferred from the DNA itself. The table has roughly 400,000 clones, around nine tenths seen once; the top ten hold approximately 1.5%. The CDR3 spans 17 residues. Per the germline V gene, CDR1 is MNHEY and CDR2 is SMNVEV (reference sequence). V was pared by 2 bases and J by 1 base, with 5 bases of the junction left unmatched.

Sequencing was carried out using PBMCs or T cells enriched from blood (not recorded which). This TCR was sampled from a young woman who had been exposed to COVID-19. The chain combines TRBV27 with TRBJ1-6; 7 positions match TRBD1. Here the CDR3 reads CASSLPTGQSYNSPLHF. The CDR3 nucleotides read TGTGCCAGCAGTTTACCGACAGGGCAGTCCTATAATTCACCCCTCCACTTT.